This T cell receptor beta chain is from a study of beta chain features in type 1 diabetes (dated by TCRdb to the late 2010s). Background on the whole study: Mean age, gender distribution, total cell number and subset yield did not differ between patients and healthy donors. A total of about 100 million sorted cells were examined across all samples, and RNA yield correlated strongly with the number of cells per subset. In the study, recently diagnosed type 1 diabetes patients and matched healthy donors were compared on the TCRB repertoires of their sorted circulating CD4+ T cell subsets. Naive and central memory subsets were obtained from all 30 or so donors, but regulatory and stem cell-like memory subsets were isolated from only 8 patients and roughly 8 healthy donors. What the work shows at the level of the full study, not this receptor alone: Naive, central memory and regulatory TCRB repertoires appeared to be more alike among patients than among healthy donors. A moderate but significant shortening of TCRB CDR3 length was observed in type 1 diabetes patients in all four CD4+ subsets. Because the HLA sub-analyses included only small numbers of individuals, any influence of HLA type on TCRB rearrangement was left unresolved. PCR might favor shorter templates, but patient and control samples were amplified and corrected together, so any skew would affect both groups equally. At VDJ recombination sites, patients with type 1 diabetes made fewer insertions and deleted more nucleotides, a pattern implying thymic rearrangement abnormalities. Because cDNA was sequenced instead of genomic DNA, highly expressing activated cells could be over-represented, though the groups showed no difference in activation or CD3 levels.

This clone was detected only a few times. Its antigen is still unknown. Nothing much larger sits one base from this clone, and base qualities are not available. The High Capacity cDNA Reverse Transcription Kit was used to reverse transcribe all of the isolated RNA, meaning that expressed TCRB transcripts were what got sequenced. Deep immunoSEQ sequencing was applied to naive, central memory and regulatory T cell samples, giving an average of about 3.6 million total reads per sample. After sorted cells were lysed in RLT buffer, RNA was extracted with DNase-treated RNeasy Micro or Mini kits, with the choice depending on cell number. Each cell subset was processed separately to prevent cross-contamination, with patient and healthy donor samples processed together. The immunoSEQ multiplex PCR was used to amplify TCRB sequences from cDNA, generating 87-bp fragments that spanned the CDR3 region. The amplicons were sequenced using the Illumina HiSeq platform. As for the authors' bioinformatics: PCR bias was corrected computationally using synthetic template baselines, and reads within Hamming distance 2 were collapsed, with unmergeable singletons discarded. Reads were aligned against IMGT to assign V, D and J genes, CDR3 length and insertions or deletions at six rearrangement sites. Clonotype counts were normalized to sorted cell number within each subset before computing true diversity and Gini coefficients with the tcR R package. The overlap coefficient, calculated on TCRB nucleotide sequences, was used to quantify repertoire sharing. Out-of-frame TCRB sequences from naive cells were analyzed to stand in for the pre-selection repertoire. Imported from immuneACCESS, the table was reduced by TCRdb to in-frame sequences with V and J called. These copies leave out some clones; in studies compared against another copy, an unresolved V gene accounts for under half, and the cause of the remainder is not known. V, J and clone size reflect that table, while D and trimming were determined from the DNA. The sample table records roughly 450,000 clones; more than 11% of these occur just once. Roughly 0.035% of the sample lies in the top ten.

The germline V gene supplies CDR1 MGHDK and CDR2 SYGVNS. The junction carries 17 bases between V and J, which are trimmed by 3 bases and 5 bases respectively. Counted from cysteine to phenylalanine, this CDR3 has 16 amino acids. Only the CDR3 portion is preserved as DNA: 48 bases, with reading frame beginning at the first base. Each donor gave one peripheral blood draw, averaging roughly 100 mL, which was collected into heparinised tubes. Using a panel that included CD45RO, CCR7, CD25, CD127, CD95 and CD27, naive, central memory, regulatory and stem cell-like memory CD4+ T cells were sorted on a BD FACSAria II. A purity above 95% was achieved for all sorted populations. PBMCs were isolated immediately by Lymphoprep density gradient centrifugation and stained directly without culture. To minimize batch effects, samples were stained and sorted in pairs, one healthy donor with one patient per experiment.

The chain is assembled from TRBV25-1 and TRBJ1-3; a tentative D match to TRBD1 spans 6 bases. Sequencing input: naive CD4+ T cells from blood. Interpreted using the paper, the cell subset or site label stands for: true naive CD4+ T cells. The TCR originated in a man aged 25-45 years in good health. The bases read TGTGCCAGCAGTGACACCCGCAGGGGCAAGAGAAACACCATATATTTT. Translated, this is CASSDTRRGKRNTIYF.